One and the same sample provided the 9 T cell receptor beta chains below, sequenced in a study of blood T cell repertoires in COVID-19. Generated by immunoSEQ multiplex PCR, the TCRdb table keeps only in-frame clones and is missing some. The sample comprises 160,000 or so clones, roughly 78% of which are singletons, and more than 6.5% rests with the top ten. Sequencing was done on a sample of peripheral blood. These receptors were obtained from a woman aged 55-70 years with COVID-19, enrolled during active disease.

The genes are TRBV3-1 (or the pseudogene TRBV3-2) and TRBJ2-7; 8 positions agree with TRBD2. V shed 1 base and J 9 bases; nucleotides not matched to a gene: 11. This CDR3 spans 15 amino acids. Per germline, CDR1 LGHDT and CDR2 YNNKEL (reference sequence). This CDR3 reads CASSQASGGFLGQYF. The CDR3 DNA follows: TGTGCCAGCAGCCAAGCGAGCGGGGGCTTTCTTGGGCAGTACTTC.

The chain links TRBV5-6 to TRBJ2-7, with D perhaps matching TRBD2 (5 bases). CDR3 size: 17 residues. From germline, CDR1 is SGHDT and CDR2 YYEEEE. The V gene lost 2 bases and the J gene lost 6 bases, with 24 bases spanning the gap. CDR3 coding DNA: TGTGCCAGCAGCTTCAATCTAGGTATGAGGGTAGGTGGCGAGCAGTACTTC. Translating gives CASSFNLGMRVGGEQYF.

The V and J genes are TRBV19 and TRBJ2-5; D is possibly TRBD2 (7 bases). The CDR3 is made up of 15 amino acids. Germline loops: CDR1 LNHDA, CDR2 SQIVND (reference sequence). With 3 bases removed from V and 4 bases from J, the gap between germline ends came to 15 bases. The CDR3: CASSMYGGARETQYF. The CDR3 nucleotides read TGTGCCAGTAGTATGTATGGGGGGGCCCGAGAGACCCAGTACTTC.

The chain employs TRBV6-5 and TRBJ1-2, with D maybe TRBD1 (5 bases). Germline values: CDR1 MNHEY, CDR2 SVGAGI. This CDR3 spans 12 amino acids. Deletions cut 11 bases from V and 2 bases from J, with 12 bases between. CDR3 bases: TGTGCCGGATTTCGACAGAACTATGGCTACACCTTC. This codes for CAGFRQNYGYTF.

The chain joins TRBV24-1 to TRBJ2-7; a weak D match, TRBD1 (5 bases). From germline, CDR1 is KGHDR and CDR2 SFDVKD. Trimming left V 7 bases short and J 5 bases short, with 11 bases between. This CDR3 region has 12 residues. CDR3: CATSLRGNEQYF. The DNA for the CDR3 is TGTGCCACCAGCCTAAGGGGAAACGAGCAGTACTTC.

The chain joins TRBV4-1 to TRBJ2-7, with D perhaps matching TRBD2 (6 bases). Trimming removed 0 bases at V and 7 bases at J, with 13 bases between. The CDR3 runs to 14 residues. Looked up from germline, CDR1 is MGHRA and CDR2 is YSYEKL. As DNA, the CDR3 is TGCGCCAGCAGCCAAGATTTACGGGGGTGGGAGCAGTACGTC. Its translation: CASSQDLRGWEQYV.

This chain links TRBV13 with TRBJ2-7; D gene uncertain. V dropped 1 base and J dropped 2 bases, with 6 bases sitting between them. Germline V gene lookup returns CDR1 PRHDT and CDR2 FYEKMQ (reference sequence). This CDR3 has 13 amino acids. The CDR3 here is CASSLAVTYEQYV. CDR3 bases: TGTGCCAGCAGCTTAGCGGTCACCTACGAGCAGTACGTC.

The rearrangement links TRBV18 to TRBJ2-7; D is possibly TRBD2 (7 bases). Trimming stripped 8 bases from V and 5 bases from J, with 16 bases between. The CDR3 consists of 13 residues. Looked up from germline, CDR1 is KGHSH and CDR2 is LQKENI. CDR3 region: CASTLGGADEQYV. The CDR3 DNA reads TGTGCCAGCACCTTAGGGGGGGCCGACGAGCAGTACGTC.

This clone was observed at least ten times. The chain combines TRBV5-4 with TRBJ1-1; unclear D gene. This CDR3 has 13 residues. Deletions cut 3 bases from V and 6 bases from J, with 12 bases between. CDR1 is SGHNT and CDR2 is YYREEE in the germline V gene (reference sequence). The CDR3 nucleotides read TGTGCCAGCAGCTCTTGGGCGGGCGCTGAAGCTTTCTTT. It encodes CASSSWAGAEAFF.